Presented here are 25 T cell receptor beta chains from one specimen sequenced in a study of T cells in localized non-small cell lung cancer. Clones were sequenced by immunoSEQ multiplex PCR, and TCRdb holds only the in-frame ones, with some missing. The sample yields about 40,000 clones, 81% seen once. The sample in question was peripheral blood mononuclear cells, obtained before any cancer treatment. These receptor sequences come from a male donor at least 60 years old with stage II lung adenocarcinoma.

This chain connects TRBV9 to TRBJ2-3; 7 bases align to TRBD2. CDR1 and CDR2 (germline): SGDLS, YYNGEE. Trimming took 3 bases from V and 3 from J; bases not matched to a gene: 10. This CDR3 spans 16 amino acids. The CDR3 region has the DNA TGTGCCAGCAGCGCCTTTTGGAGGGAGGGGACAGATACGCAGTATTTT. It yields the protein CASSAFWREGTDTQYF.

The V gene is TRBV19, the J gene TRBJ1-2; D perhaps matches TRBD1 (5 bases). CDR1 is LNHDA, CDR2 SQIVND, per germline (reference sequence). The CDR3 length is 14 residues. Trimming cost V 5 bases and J 4 bases, with 14 bases left between them. The CDR3 region has the DNA TGTGCCAGTAGTCCTCGGCAGGGTGGCTATGGCTACACCTTC. Translating it yields CASSPRQGGYGYTF.

The chain recombines TRBV6-1 with TRBJ1-2, with D perhaps matching TRBD1 (6 bases). CDR1 is MNHNS and CDR2 is SASEGT in the germline V gene. The CDR3 length is 15 residues. Between the trimmed V and J ends, which lost 3 bases and 8 bases, there was a span of 19 bases. The DNA of the CDR3 is TGTGCCAGCAGTGACTTTTCCAGGGGCACTTGGGGCTACACCTTC. It encodes CASSDFSRGTWGYTF.

This rearrangement joins TRBV4-2 to TRBJ2-3; the D is unclear. The germline V and J ends were trimmed by 4 bases and 3 bases, with 17 bases remaining between them. CDR3 length: 16 residues. Per germline, CDR1 LGHNA and CDR2 YNFKEQ. DNA of the CDR3: TGTGCCAGCAGCCCGGCCCCCCCGGGTAGGACAGATACGCAGTATTTT. The encoded protein is CASSPAPPGRTDTQYF.

Comment on this clone: The junction departs from the called germline gene at one end, perhaps through a read error. The same CDR3 can be traced to other DNA sequences in this sample. The rearrangement joins TRBV7-2 to TRBJ1-5, with unresolved D. The CDR3 extends over 12 amino acids. Germline V lookup: CDR1 SGHTA, CDR2 FQGNSA. The chain's CDR3 is CASSFGNQPQHF. CDR3 in DNA: TGCGCCAGCAGCTTTGGCAATCAGCCCCAGCATTTT.

The chain couples TRBV2 to TRBJ2-1; TRBD2 aligns across 11 bases. This CDR3 contains 18 residues. V lost 8 bases and J lost 0; bases outside the gene matches: 12. The germline V gene encodes CDR1 SNHLY and CDR2 FYNNEI. The CDR3 region has the DNA TGTGCCAGCTCAACTCCGGGACTAGCGGTAAGCTCCTACAATGAGCAGTTCTTC. Protein: CASSTPGLAVSSYNEQFF.

The chain couples TRBV10-3 to TRBJ1-2; the D gene is possibly TRBD1 (5 bases). The CDR3 totals 14 residues. V lost 1 base to trimming and J lost 1 base, with 7 bases between them. Looked up from germline, CDR1 is ENHRY and CDR2 is SYGVKD. CDR3 in amino acids: CAISEWGDNYGYTF. DNA for the CDR3: TGTGCCATCAGTGAGTGGGGGGATAACTATGGCTACACCTTC.

The gene calls are TRBV7-2 and TRBJ2-5; tentatively, D is TRBD2 (6 bases). In germline, CDR1 is SGHTA, CDR2 FQGNSA. The CDR3 consists of 14 residues. Trimming took 5 bases from V and 2 from J, leaving 12 bases between them. The CDR3 DNA follows: TGTGCCAGCAGCCGACGGGCGGGGCAAGAGACCCAGTACTTC. Protein: CASSRRAGQETQYF.

The rearrangement links TRBV5-4 to TRBJ2-2, with unresolved D. The CDR3 runs to 14 residues. Germline V gives CDR1 SGHNT, CDR2 YYREEE (reference sequence). The V and J ends lost 0 bases and 1 base respectively, with 4 bases between them. CDR3 in DNA: TGTGCCAGCAGCTTGGGACAGAACACCGGGGAGCTGTTTTTT. Translation: CASSLGQNTGELFF.

This chain uses TRBV7-2 with TRBJ2-3, with 9 bases identical to TRBD2. This CDR3 has 15 residues. V was clipped by 7 bases and J by 2 bases; unmatched bases: 7. Germline assignment: CDR1 SGHTA and CDR2 FQGNSA. The CDR3 sequence is CASIISGRYTDTQYF. CDR3 nucleotide sequence: TGTGCCAGCATTATTAGCGGGAGATACACAGATACGCAGTATTTT.

The chain employs TRBV18 and TRBJ2-2; D is ambiguous. The CDR3 is made up of 17 amino acids. The germline V gene has CDR1 KGHSH and CDR2 LQKENI. Trimming stripped 2 bases from V and 4 bases from J, with 17 bases between. The CDR3 DNA is TGTGCCAGCTCACCAAGTCGAACCCCTGGCACCACCGGGGAGCTGTTTTTT. Translation: CASSPSRTPGTTGELFF.

The rearrangement links TRBV19 to TRBJ2-5, with D perhaps TRBD2 (7 bases). The CDR3 sequence is 14 residues long. V was cut by 7 bases and J by 5 bases, with 17 bases left in between. Germline CDR1 LNHDA, CDR2 SQIVND (reference sequence). CDR3 DNA: TGTGCCAGTACCGGACTAGGGGGAAGGGAGACCCAGTACTTC. Its translation: CASTGLGGRETQYF. Variable domain in full (rest from reference TRBV19 and TRBJ2-5): DGGITQSPKYLFRKEGQNVTLSCEQNLNHDAMYWYRQDPGQGLRLIYYSQIVNDFQKGDIAEGYSVSREKKESFPLTVTSAQKNPTAFYLCASTGLGGRETQYFGPGTRLLVL.

This rearrangement joins TRBV5-1 to TRBJ2-7, with 9 nucleotides matching TRBD2. Trimming took 4 bases from V and 7 from J; bases not matched to a gene: 12. CDR3 length equals 15 residues. Germline CDR1 reads SGHRS; CDR2 reads YFSETQ. CDR3: CASSPWREGLGEQYF. The CDR3 DNA follows: TGCGCCAGCAGCCCTTGGCGGGAGGGCCTGGGGGAGCAGTACTTC. Looking up the rest from reference TRBV5-1 and TRBJ2-7 gives the full variable domain: KAGVTQTPRYLIKTRGQQVTLSCSPISGHRSVSWYQQTPGQGLQFLFEYFSETQRNKGNFPGRFSGRQFSNSRSEMNVSTLELGDSALYLCASSPWREGLGEQYFGPGTRLTVT.

This clone has only a few counts. The chain uses TRBV28 and TRBJ1-2, with D possibly TRBD1 on 5 matching bases. The CDR3 has 15 residues. Trimming pared 5 bases from V and 3 bases from J, leaving 16 bases between. The germline gives CDR1 MDHEN, CDR2 SYDVKM. The CDR3, as DNA: TGTGCCAGCAGTGATAACAGGCGTGCGGACTATGGCTACACCTTC. Its protein is CASSDNRRADYGYTF.

V and J are TRBV7-2 and TRBJ2-1, with TRBD1 identical over 7 bases. Germline V lookup: CDR1 SGHTA, CDR2 FQGNSA. V lost 2 bases to trimming and J lost 1 base; unmatched junction nucleotides: 8. The length of the CDR3 is 17 residues. CDR3 nucleotide sequence: TGTGCCAGCAGCTTATTGTTCAGGGGGAGTTCCTACAATGAGCAGTTCTTC. Its translation: CASSLLFRGSSYNEQFF.

This clone was seen a single time. This chain uses TRBV5-1 with TRBJ1-3; TRBD1 is a possible D gene (5 bases). From germline, CDR1 is SGHRS and CDR2 YFSETQ. V lost 4 bases and J 0 bases, leaving 5 bases between the germline ends. The CDR3 is made up of 13 amino acids. The CDR3 spells CASSQGSGNTIYF. In DNA, the CDR3 is TGCGCCAGCAGCCAGGGCTCTGGAAACACCATATATTTT.

The CDR3, as DNA: TGTGCCAGTAGTATTAAGCCTGGAACCGGGGAGCTGTTTTTT. Its translation is CASSIKPGTGELFF. The chain joins TRBV19 to TRBJ2-2; D remains ambiguous. The V and J ends lost 3 bases and 5 bases respectively, with 10 bases between them. This CDR3 is 14 amino acids long. Germline CDR1 reads LNHDA; CDR2 reads SQIVND (reference sequence).

This chain connects TRBV5-6 to TRBJ1-5; D perhaps matches TRBD1 (5 bases). CDR1 SGHDT and CDR2 YYEEEE come from the germline V gene. V lost 4 bases and J 2 bases, leaving 10 bases between the germline ends. The length of the CDR3 is 14 residues. This chain's CDR3 is CASSPGGGNQPQHF. The CDR3 DNA follows: TGTGCCAGCAGCCCGGGAGGGGGCAATCAGCCCCAGCATTTT.

The rearrangement joins TRBV7-9 to TRBJ1-2; D possibly corresponds to TRBD1 (5 bases). The CDR3 covers 13 residues. Trimming removed 11 bases at V and 3 bases at J, with 16 bases between. The V gene's germline CDR1 is SEHNR and CDR2 FQNEAQ (reference sequence). For the CDR3, the DNA is TGTGCCTGGGTCAAGGTACAGGACTATGGCTACACCTTC. It specifies CAWVKVQDYGYTF.

The rearrangement joins TRBV30 to TRBJ1-5; D unresolved. Trimming stripped 3 bases from V and 3 bases from J, with 9 bases between. CDR1 is GTSNPN, CDR2 SVGIG, per germline (reference sequence). The length of the CDR3 is 13 residues. The CDR3 is CAWRQGPNQPQHF. CDR3 bases: TGTGCCTGGAGGCAAGGCCCCAATCAGCCCCAGCATTTT.

The chain employs TRBV9 and TRBJ2-7, with D tentatively TRBD2 (6 bases). The CDR3 loop spans 13 amino acids. V lost 4 bases and J lost 3, with 11 bases in between. Germline CDR1 SGDLS, CDR2 YYNGEE. As DNA, the CDR3 is TGTGCCAGCAGCTATAGACTAGACTACGAGCAGTACTTC. It codes for CASSYRLDYEQYF.

The chain carries TRBV30 and TRBJ2-3, with TRBD2 identical over 9 bases. The CDR3 runs 15 residues. The germline V gene has CDR1 GTSNPN and CDR2 SVGIG (reference sequence). Trimming at V came to 0 bases and at J to 3 bases, leaving 4 bases not matched to a gene. CDR3 loop: CAWSVGGRGTDTQYF. The DNA for the CDR3 is TGTGCCTGGAGTGTGGGCGGGAGGGGAACAGATACGCAGTATTTT. Full variable domain (remainder filled in from reference TRBV30 and TRBJ2-3): SQTIHQWPATLVQPVGSPLSLECTVEGTSNPNLYWYRQAAGRGLQLLFYSVGIGQISSEVPQNLSASRPQDRQFILSSKKLLLSDSGFYLCAWSVGGRGTDTQYFGPGTRLTVL.

The chain carries TRBV19 and TRBJ1-5; 10 bases align to TRBD1. V shed 7 bases, J shed 3 bases, and the junction held 6 bases outside the gene matches. The CDR3 loop spans 15 amino acids. Germline CDR1 reads LNHDA; CDR2 reads SQIVND (reference sequence). CDR3 nucleotide sequence: TGTGCCAGTACCGTGACAGGGGGCCTCAATCAGCCCCAGCATTTT. Translating gives CASTVTGGLNQPQHF.

The chain employs TRBV7-2 and TRBJ1-1, with D perhaps matching TRBD1 (5 bases). CDR3 length: 15 residues. Trimming took off 3 bases at V and 4 bases at J, with 15 bases between the two ends. Germline-derived CDR1 and CDR2 are SGHTA and FQGNSA. CDR3 sequence (DNA): TGTGCCAGCAGCTTCCCCCCGGCCGGGGCCACTGAAGCTTTCTTT. Translating gives CASSFPPAGATEAFF. The full variable domain, its missing parts supplied by reference TRBV7-2 and TRBJ1-1, is GAGVSQSPSNKVTEKGKDVELRCDPISGHTALYWYRQSLGQGLEFLIYFQGNSAPDKSGLPSDRFSAERTGGSVSTLTIQRTQQEDSAVYLCASSFPPAGATEAFFGQGTRLTVV.

The chain is built from TRBV7-8 and TRBJ1-3, with a tentative D call TRBD1 (5 bases). The CDR3 runs 15 residues. In germline, CDR1 is SGHVS, CDR2 FQNEAQ. V lost 4 bases, J lost 2 bases, and 12 bases lay in between. The CDR3 is CASSWETDTGNTIYF. CDR3 in DNA: TGTGCCAGCAGCTGGGAGACAGATACTGGAAACACCATATATTTT.